The following is a T cell receptor (beta chain) sequence with its context. The source of the sample is a study of blood T cells in healthy people across ages. A minimum of 5 micrograms of total RNA was extracted per sample. Then a second PCR, running roughly 6 to 11 cycles, was carried out with a sample-barcoded 5' primer and a J-beta primer mix. Each cDNA molecule, via a template-switch adaptor with 12 random nucleotides, was tagged. TCRdb independently ran MiXCR on the 5' RACE reads; one entry per CDR3 protein. Here the sample spans approximately 1,000,000 distinct CDR3 sequences, around two fifths being singletons. CDR3 length: 17 residues. From germline, CDR1 is MDHEN and CDR2 SYDVKM. Trimming shortened V by 3 bases and J by 7 bases, and 22 bases separated the two germline ends.

The receptor was isolated from a man aged 18-30 years in good health. Sequencing was performed on blood. The genes are TRBV28 and TRBJ1-5; tentatively, D is TRBD1 (6 bases). CDR3 nucleotide sequence: TGTGCCAGCAGTTTTTCGGCCCTAAGCCAGGGGAGGCAGCCCCAGCATTTT. Protein product: CASSFSALSQGRQPQHF.